The T cell receptor (beta chain) described here comes from a study of T cell repertoires in cytomegalovirus infection. In this sample, this clonotype turned up many times. TCRdb recomputed calls from the reads with MiXCR, one row per CDR3 protein. The top ten hold 25% to 30% of the sample, which has 150,000 to 200,000 distinct CDR3 sequences, 13% to 15% seen once. With 4 bases clipped from V and 5 bases from J, the junction kept 10 bases outside the gene matches. There are 15 residues in the CDR3. Looked up from germline, CDR1 is MDHEN and CDR2 is SYDVKM. J is TRBJ2-7 and V is TRBV28, with 8 nucleotides matching TRBD1. Sequenced sample: PBMCs. This receptor was obtained from a human donor in good health (CMV status not recorded). Some clones in this sample may be carry-over from other donors' samples. The CDR3 is CASSSATGGQDEQYF. The CDR3 region has the DNA TGTGCCAGCAGTTCTGCAACAGGGGGTCAAGACGAGCAGTACTTC.